Reported below is one TCR beta chain. Its antigen is as yet unknown. This sample stems from a study of shared clonotypes between healthy human individuals. For the study at large: Used for every donor were three CD4 naive, three CD4 memory, two CD8 naive and one CD8 memory plate.

Findings and caveats of the study: Shared across a handful of donors were 4% to 5% of the naive CD4 clonotypes. Since donors were few, the genetic and exposure-history diversity represented was limited.

CDR1 is SGHTA, CDR2 FQGNSA, per germline. The CDR3 length is 13 residues. Trimming pared 7 bases from V and 2 bases from J, leaving 11 bases between. Assay: immunoSEQ multiplex PCR; the TCRdb copy retains only in-frame clones and omits some. The sample lists about 2.5 million clones; approximately 90% were seen once. This sequence joins TRBV7-2 and TRBJ1-2, with D possibly being TRBD1 (6 bases). The sequence came from a man between 18 and 35 years old in good health. Some clones in this sample may be carry-over from other donors' samples. The sample taken for sequencing was naive CD4+ T cells from PBMCs. The sample's subset: CD45RA+ positively selected. CDR3 sequence (DNA): TGTGCCAGCAACAACGGGGGCAACTATGGCTACACCTTC. Protein sequence: CASNNGGNYGYTF.